This is a list of T cell receptor beta chains from one sample in a study of neoadjuvant anti-PD-1 for oral cavity cancer. Clones were read by immunoSEQ multiplex PCR, and TCRdb kept only the in-frame ones, dropping some. The sample shows roughly 34,000 clones, about 86% of them seen only once. Sequenced material: PBMCs, taken before nivolumab (anti-PD-1) treatment. The receptor set was obtained from a person aged 35 to 85 with oral cavity squamous cell carcinoma. Both conserved end residues are part of each CDR3. Fields, in order: clone size, V gene, D gene, CDR3 protein. The D gene is left open where the match is weak. Rows may omit the clone size; those that give it use once, few, many or a size class.

clone size: NA
V gene: TRBV7-9
D gene: TRBD1
CDR3 protein: CASSNFDRDNSPLHF

clone size: NA
V gene: TRBV5-6
D gene: NA
CDR3 protein: CASSYGGTEAFF

clone size: NA
V gene: TRBV7-2
D gene: NA
CDR3 protein: CASSLSSMGAGELFF

clone size: NA
V gene: TRBV5-1
D gene: TRBD1
CDR3 protein: CASSLGVPRDRGRITEAFF

clone size: NA
V gene: TRBV7-9
D gene: TRBD2
CDR3 protein: CASSPPRGESKETQYF

clone size: NA
V gene: TRBV5-6
D gene: NA
CDR3 protein: CASSLGTGANVLTF

clone size: NA
V gene: TRBV10-2
D gene: NA
CDR3 protein: CASRRGQYTDTQYF

clone size: NA
V gene: TRBV4-3
D gene: TRBD1
CDR3 protein: CASSQGTGTGANVLTF

clone size: NA
V gene: TRBV5-1
D gene: NA
CDR3 protein: CASSSPERSNTEAFF

clone size: NA
V gene: TRBV11-2
D gene: NA
CDR3 protein: CASSLGGPWNSPLHF

clone size: NA
V gene: TRBV5-1
D gene: NA
CDR3 protein: CASSLAAQGTANEKLFF

clone size: once
V gene: TRBV4-3
D gene: NA
CDR3 protein: CASSQDYPENLYGYTF

clone size: NA
V gene: TRBV5-4
D gene: TRBD2
CDR3 protein: CASSRGLAGDRELFF

clone size: NA
V gene: TRBV9
D gene: NA
CDR3 protein: CASSVDRNYGYTF

clone size: NA
V gene: TRBV27
D gene: TRBD1
CDR3 protein: CASRSIGTGIYGNTIYF

clone size: NA
V gene: TRBV5-1
D gene: NA
CDR3 protein: CASSPSGVYSNQPQHF

clone size: NA
V gene: TRBV19
D gene: TRBD1
CDR3 protein: CASSDSRGPQPQHF

clone size: NA
V gene: TRBV4-1
D gene: TRBD1
CDR3 protein: CASSQGQGEYEQYF

clone size: NA
V gene: TRBV7-2
D gene: TRBD1
CDR3 protein: CASSSPAGTGGKRGEQYF

clone size: once
V gene: TRBV10-3
D gene: TRBD1
CDR3 protein: CAIGTGGGAETEAFF

clone size: NA
V gene: TRBV9
D gene: TRBD2
CDR3 protein: CASSVGSGGYQETQYF

clone size: NA
V gene: TRBV19
D gene: TRBD1
CDR3 protein: CASRGDSMNTEAFF

clone size: NA
V gene: TRBV6-1
D gene: TRBD2
CDR3 protein: CASSDSGVSYEQYF

clone size: NA
V gene: TRBV7-9
D gene: NA
CDR3 protein: CASSPAGSLGEQFF

clone size: NA
V gene: TRBV7-7
D gene: NA
CDR3 protein: CASGDPWRETQYF

clone size: NA
V gene: TRBV7-6
D gene: TRBD2
CDR3 protein: CASSDLQTSGGGNEQFF

clone size: NA
V gene: TRBV7-2
D gene: NA
CDR3 protein: CASSLSRNTDTQYF

clone size: NA
V gene: TRBV4-1
D gene: NA
CDR3 protein: CASSQTHTQETQYF

clone size: NA
V gene: TRBV4-1
D gene: NA
CDR3 protein: CASSLGQSSYNEQFF

clone size: NA
V gene: TRBV19
D gene: NA
CDR3 protein: CASSTQGNANYGYTF

clone size: NA
V gene: TRBV6-5
D gene: NA
CDR3 protein: CASSPPGFLPYGYTF

clone size: NA
V gene: TRBV5-1
D gene: NA
CDR3 protein: CASSLGGHNSPLHF

clone size: NA
V gene: TRBV5-4
D gene: NA
CDR3 protein: CASSLVSAGNYGYTF

clone size: NA
V gene: TRBV19
D gene: NA
CDR3 protein: CASSIAWARVKNSPLHF

clone size: once
V gene: TRBV19
D gene: TRBD2
CDR3 protein: CASSPQGLVGETQYF

clone size: few
V gene: TRBV5-4
D gene: NA
CDR3 protein: CASSLEPSRQETQYF

clone size: NA
V gene: TRBV6-1
D gene: NA
CDR3 protein: CASPKGVRETQYF

clone size: NA
V gene: TRBV29-1
D gene: NA
CDR3 protein: CSVEGTRSAGYEQYF

clone size: NA
V gene: TRBV4-1
D gene: NA
CDR3 protein: CASSQVELSNTEAFF

clone size: NA
V gene: TRBV7-2
D gene: NA
CDR3 protein: CASSLKEMEPQHF

clone size: NA
V gene: TRBV7-2
D gene: NA
CDR3 protein: CASSLPATYEQYF

clone size: NA
V gene: TRBV5-4
D gene: NA
CDR3 protein: CASGTKDEKLFF

clone size: few
V gene: TRBV19
D gene: NA
CDR3 protein: CASRQQGGDNSPLHF

clone size: once
V gene: TRBV7-8
D gene: TRBD2
CDR3 protein: CASRTGGPNEQFF

clone size: NA
V gene: TRBV10-3
D gene: NA
CDR3 protein: CATNPGTGETQYF

clone size: NA
V gene: TRBV19
D gene: TRBD1
CDR3 protein: CASSRDRESYGYTF

clone size: NA
V gene: TRBV27
D gene: NA
CDR3 protein: CASSLEGQQPQHF

clone size: NA
V gene: TRBV7-2
D gene: NA
CDR3 protein: CASSLWAGNTEAFF

clone size: NA
V gene: TRBV5-1
D gene: NA
CDR3 protein: CASSLEAGYQETQYF

clone size: medium-sized
V gene: TRBV18
D gene: TRBD1
CDR3 protein: CASSPAAGGDYGYTF

clone size: NA
V gene: TRBV10-3
D gene: TRBD1
CDR3 protein: CAITATGVNTGELFF

clone size: NA
V gene: TRBV29-1
D gene: NA
CDR3 protein: CSVAGSVSYTEAFF

clone size: NA
V gene: TRBV10-3
D gene: NA
CDR3 protein: CAISEGGRDEQYF

clone size: few
V gene: TRBV30
D gene: TRBD1
CDR3 protein: CAWRGDRGLSSPLHF

clone size: NA
V gene: TRBV7-9
D gene: TRBD1
CDR3 protein: CASSARQGAKETQYF

clone size: NA
V gene: TRBV7-6
D gene: NA
CDR3 protein: CASSLGGSGNTIYF

clone size: NA
V gene: TRBV10-1
D gene: NA
CDR3 protein: CASSFGNTIYF

clone size: NA
V gene: TRBV18
D gene: NA
CDR3 protein: CASSPGTGANVLTF

clone size: NA
V gene: TRBV4-3
D gene: TRBD1
CDR3 protein: CASSQDSSGTGWYEQYF